One and the same sample provided the 7 T cell receptor beta chains below, sequenced in a study of T-cell reconstitution after alpha-beta-depleted transplantation in children. Using unique molecular identifiers, the investigators prepared the TCRbeta library. MiXCR was run by TCRdb on the PCR reads, yielding one entry per CDR3 protein. The data contain around 580,000 distinct CDR3 sequences, approximately 30% of them seen just once; the ten biggest clones take up approximately 33%. The specimen comprised PBMCs, sampled before TCRalphabeta/CD19-depleted stem cell transplant. These receptors were obtained from a boy under two years old with Wiskott-Aldrich syndrome, due to receive a stem cell transplant.

V is TRBV27 and J is TRBJ2-5, with D perhaps matching TRBD1 (6 bases). Germline-derived CDR1 and CDR2 are MNHEY and SMNVEV (reference sequence). This CDR3 spans 13 amino acids. Trimming removed 3 bases from V and 6 bases from J, with 11 bases in between. In nucleotides, the CDR3 is TGTGCCAGCAGTTTGTGGGGGCGGCAGACCCAGTACTTC. Its translation is CASSLWGRQTQYF.

This clonotype was observed at least ten times. The J gene is TRBJ2-1, the V gene TRBV27; 9 nucleotides match TRBD2. Germline CDR1 is MNHEY and CDR2 is SMNVEV (reference sequence). CDR3 length: 15 amino acids. V was clipped by 2 bases and J by 5 bases; unmatched bases: 4. The CDR3 nucleotides are TGTGCCAGCAGTTTAACAGCGGGAGGCCACAATGAGCAGTTCTTC. The encoded protein is CASSLTAGGHNEQFF.

This clonotype was recorded a few times. The gene calls are TRBV9 and TRBJ2-3; tentatively, D is TRBD1 or TRBD2 (5 bases each). The germline CDR1 and CDR2 sequences are SGDLS and YYNGEE. This CDR3 spans 16 amino acids. The ends were cut back, 4 bases at V and 0 bases at J, with 15 bases in the middle. The chain's CDR3 is CASSPRDLSSTDTQYF. The CDR3 coding sequence is TGTGCCAGCAGCCCCCGGGACCTTTCTAGCACAGATACGCAGTATTTT.

This clonotype was seen more than once but under ten times. This chain joins TRBV12-3 or TRBV12-4 and TRBJ2-7; 7 bases fit TRBD2. The length of the CDR3 is 14 residues. Trimming took 4 bases from V and 4 from J; bases not matched to a gene: 7. CDR3 DNA: TGTGCCAGCAGTTCCTCGGGACTAAAGTACGAGCAGTACTTC. This translates into CASSSSGLKYEQYF.

This clonotype was counted between two and nine times. The chain has TRBV30 and TRBJ2-1; 11 bases map to TRBD2. This CDR3 comprises 16 residues. V lost 4 bases to trimming and J lost 3 bases; unmatched junction nucleotides: 8. CDR1 and CDR2 from the germline V gene are GTSNPN and SVGIG (reference sequence). CDR3 sequence reads: CAWKGTSGLNYNEQFF. In DNA, the CDR3 is TGTGCCTGGAAAGGGACTAGCGGATTAAACTACAATGAGCAGTTCTTC.

V usage is TRBV28 and J usage is TRBJ2-2; possible D gene TRBD1, 5 bases. Trimming stripped 1 base from V and 1 base from J, with 10 bases between. Germline loops: CDR1 MDHEN, CDR2 SYDVKM. This CDR3 contains 16 residues. CDR3 DNA sequence: TGTGCCAGCAGTTTATTGCAGGGCCGGAACACCGGGGAGCTGTTTTTT. Translating it yields CASSLLQGRNTGELFF. Full variable domain (remainder filled in from reference TRBV28 and TRBJ2-2): DVKVTQSSRYLVKRTGEKVFLECVQDMDHENMFWYRQDPGLGLRLIYFSYDVKMKEKGDIPEGYSVSREKKERFSLILESASTNQTSMYLCASSLLQGRNTGELFFGEGSRLTVL.

The gene calls are TRBV5-5 and TRBJ2-1; 9 bases fit TRBD1. CDR1 is SGHKS, CDR2 YYEKEE, per germline (reference sequence). This CDR3 region has 15 residues. With 2 bases clipped from V and 4 bases from J, the junction kept 4 bases outside the gene matches. The CDR3 sequence: CASSFAGTGYNEQFF. CDR3 coding DNA: TGTGCCAGCAGCTTCGCCGGGACAGGGTACAATGAGCAGTTCTTC. The full variable domain, with the rest looked up from reference TRBV5-5 and TRBJ2-1, is DAGVTQSPTHLIKTRGQQVTLRCSPISGHKSVSWYQQVLGQGPQFIFQYYEKEERGRGNFPDRFSARQFPNYSSELNVNALLLGDSALYLCASSFAGTGYNEQFFGPGTRLTVL.